Listed below are T cell receptor beta chains from one sample, sequenced in a study of blood T cell repertoires in COVID-19. The repertoire was sequenced with immunoSEQ multiplex PCR; TCRdb's copy has only in-frame clones and lacks some. The sample lists about 54,000 clones; 88% were seen once. Sequenced material: peripheral blood. The receptors stem from a man between 60 and 70 years old with active COVID-19. CDR3s include the opening cysteine and the closing phenylalanine or tryptophan.

j_call,v_call,cdr3_aa
TRBJ2-7,TRBV7-3,CASSPGGASYEQYF
TRBJ1-3,TRBV9,CASSPNSGNTIYF
TRBJ1-6,TRBV6-1,CASSDIGASPLHF
TRBJ2-1,TRBV4-2,CASSQGTGLGYNEQFF
TRBJ2-3,TRBV30,CAWQRERSDTQYF
TRBJ2-2,TRBV21-1,CASSNYGANTGELFF
TRBJ2-3,TRBV12-3/TRBV12-4,CASRTDSGHTQYF
TRBJ2-1,TRBV5-6,CASSLQGPYNEQFF
TRBJ2-7,TRBV4-1,CASSLQGDYEQYF
TRBJ2-2,TRBV10-2,CASTSRDYTGELFF
TRBJ2-7,TRBV6-5,CASSYYRASEQYF
TRBJ2-1,TRBV20-1,CSARSWLF
TRBJ2-1,TRBV27,CASRWTGRSYNEQFF
TRBJ1-2,TRBV19,CASSIDLRGYGYTF
TRBJ1-5,TRBV21-1,CASRKGEGYNQPQHF
TRBJ2-5,TRBV18,CASSPRDSEETQYF
TRBJ2-2,TRBV2,CASSVLAGGSGELFF
TRBJ2-1,TRBV5-5,CASSSRPLREILNEQFF
TRBJ1-4,TRBV19,CASSPATGTGVEATNEKLFF
TRBJ2-7,TRBV11-2,CASSTPLVEVWHEQYF
TRBJ2-1,TRBV9,CASSSHPSSGRSNEQFF
TRBJ2-7,TRBV10-3,CAISATGQTDYEQYF
TRBJ2-7,TRBV12-3/TRBV12-4,CASSFYPGEQYF
TRBJ1-1,TRBV18,CASSPRQGMDTEAFF
TRBJ2-6,TRBV9,CASSAQVSGLSGANVLTF
TRBJ2-1,TRBV7-3,CASSLRSSGSYNEQFF
TRBJ2-5,TRBV6-5,CASGTGDQETQYF
TRBJ1-1,TRBV2,CASRDRVPTEAFF
TRBJ1-1,TRBV11-2,CASRTARNTEAFF
TRBJ2-2,TRBV18,CASSPPGTGVLAGELFF
TRBJ2-3,TRBV30,CAWEKLAGGADTQYF
TRBJ2-5,TRBV7-9,CASSSLSGRETQYF
TRBJ1-2,TRBV7-8,CASSSLDRGAPYGYTF
TRBJ1-5,TRBV2,CASSEGTGEQPQHF
TRBJ1-6,TRBV28,CASRTQGAEAYNSPLHF
TRBJ2-1,TRBV11-2,CASSLVTGAAYNEQFF
TRBJ2-1,TRBV30,CAWSPGLTSGNEQFF
TRBJ1-1,TRBV19,CASSIPWQGVIGTEAFF
TRBJ2-7,TRBV5-1,CASSPRGAGASDEQYF
TRBJ2-1,TRBV11-3,CASRLAGGEQFF
TRBJ2-1,TRBV9,CASRVGLAGNEQFF
TRBJ1-5,TRBV11-2,CASSSGGRDQPQHF
TRBJ1-4,TRBV1,CTSRRRRDRGEKLFF
TRBJ1-5,TRBV21-1,CASSNFTPGTPKDQPQHF
TRBJ2-3,TRBV27,CASSIMEGTSDTQYF
TRBJ2-7,TRBV7-2,CASSLGGLAGALEQYF
TRBJ1-5,TRBV24-1,CATKRDREVGNQPQHF
TRBJ2-5,TRBV15,CATSTGSSATQYF
TRBJ1-6,TRBV24-1,CATRGRPPYNSPLHF
TRBJ2-1,TRBV24-1,CATSDGRGTSYNEQFF
TRBJ2-7,TRBV19,CATGQTYEQYF
TRBJ1-2,TRBV12-3/TRBV12-4,CASSPPAGGYTF
TRBJ1-6,TRBV28,CASSMGQPNSPLHF
TRBJ2-7,TRBV29-1,CSVGGFSSSYEQYF
TRBJ1-5,TRBV7-2,CASSLTGGFYQPQHF
TRBJ2-7,TRBV11-2,CASSWDSSYEQYF
TRBJ2-5,TRBV27,CASSFTGLAIQETQYF
TRBJ2-1,TRBV7-2,CASSSGTGRYNEQFF